This is a list of T cell receptor beta chains from one sample in a study of T-cell memory formation after mild COVID-19. TCRdb used MiXCR to reprocess the 5' RACE reads, holding one entry per CDR3 protein. Counted here are 250,000 to 300,000 distinct CDR3 sequences, 7.5% to 9.5% occurring once; the ten biggest clones make up about 20%. The sample was PBMCs or a T cell subset sorted from them (not recorded which). Receptors originate from a man aged 18 to 30 who had mild COVID-19 (a few samples of this study predate the infection). Cell type and time point are not known. Both conserved end residues are part of each CDR3. The D gene is left open where the match is weak. Clone sizes are given selectively: once, few, many, or a class where the clone is expanded.

j_call d_call v_call clone_size cdr3_nt cdr3_aa
TRBJ2-3 - TRBV20-1 few TGCAGTGCCCCCCTAGTCGCCAGCACAGATACGCAGTATTTT CSAPLVASTDTQYF
TRBJ1-4 - TRBV29-1 - TGCAGCGTTGAAGATCCCCGATCCGGGGCCCACCAACTGTTTTTT CSVEDPRSGAHQLFF
TRBJ1-2 - TRBV7-2 many TGTGCCAGCAGCTTTAACTATGGCTACACCTTC CASSFNYGYTF
TRBJ1-2 - TRBV4-1 few TGCGCCAGCAGCCAGGAGATAGCCTACTATGGCTACACCTTC CASSQEIAYYGYTF
TRBJ1-3 - TRBV5-6 - TGTGCCAGCAGCCGAGGGACATACTATGGAAACACCATATATTTT CASSRGTYYGNTIYF
TRBJ2-3 TRBD2 TRBV5-1 once TGCGCCAGCTGGGAGGGGACAGATACGCAGTATTTT CASWEGTDTQYF
TRBJ1-3 - TRBV7-2 few TGTGCCAGCAGCTTAGATCCGGGGTGGCCTGGAAACACCATATATTTT CASSLDPGWPGNTIYF
TRBJ2-5 - TRBV12-3/TRBV12-4 few TGTGCCAGCAGCAGACCGCCCCGGCAGGCGAAGCTCCAAGAGACCCAGTACTTC CASSRPPRQAKLQETQYF
TRBJ1-3 - TRBV11-2 few TGTGCCAGCAGCCCGAATGCTGTCTCTGGAAACACCATATATTTT CASSPNAVSGNTIYF
TRBJ2-7 TRBD1 TRBV18 few TGTGCCAGCTCACCAGTAGGACAGGGCGACGAGCAGTACTTC CASSPVGQGDEQYF
TRBJ1-2 - TRBV6-5 - TGTGCCAGCAGAGATAATGGAGGGTATCATGGCTACACCTTC CASRDNGGYHGYTF
TRBJ2-2 - TRBV20-1 - TGCAGTGCTAGGTGGATTACAGGGCCCGGGGAGCTGTTTTTT CSARWITGPGELFF
TRBJ2-7 TRBD2 TRBV6-6 - TGTGCCAGCAGTTACAATAGCGGGGGGTATCGGTACGAGCAGTACTTC CASSYNSGGYRYEQYF
TRBJ2-5 - TRBV27 - TGTGCCAGCAGTTTTCGGGGCCGCAGCCAAGAGACCCAGTACTTC CASSFRGRSQETQYF
TRBJ2-2 - TRBV12-3/TRBV12-4 many TGTGCCAGCAGGCCCGTGACGGCGAACACCGGGGAGCTGTTTTTT CASRPVTANTGELFF
TRBJ2-1 TRBD2 TRBV5-1 few TGCGCCAGCAGCTTGGCCGGGGGGAGTAGGCCGGTGGATGAGCAGTTCTTC CASSLAGGSRPVDEQFF
TRBJ2-3 - TRBV9 few TGTGCCAGCAGCGCGACCTCGGGGGACACAGATACGCAGTATTTT CASSATSGDTDTQYF
TRBJ2-1 - TRBV5-1 few TGCGCCAGCAGCTTGGGGCAACTCTCCTACAATGAGCAGTTCTTC CASSLGQLSYNEQFF
TRBJ2-7 TRBD2 TRBV7-6 - TGTGCCAGCAGCTTAGCCTTAGCGGGGGAGCAGTACTTC CASSLALAGEQYF
TRBJ1-1 - TRBV12-3/TRBV12-4 - TGTGCCAGCAGCAAAGGGGGGTACACTGAAGCTTTCTTT CASSKGGYTEAFF
TRBJ2-5 TRBD2 TRBV5-1 few TGCGCCAGCGGATGGACTAGTGGGTTCCAAGAGACCCAGTACTTC CASGWTSGFQETQYF
TRBJ2-1 - TRBV9 few TGTGCCAGCAGCCCGCCCGGGGGTTTGTCCTACAATGAGCAGTTCTTC CASSPPGGLSYNEQFF
TRBJ1-5 TRBD1 TRBV12-3/TRBV12-4 - TGTGCCAGCAGAAAGCAGGGGGATCAGCCCCAGCATTTT CASRKQGDQPQHF
TRBJ2-7 - TRBV18 - TGTGCCAGCTCACCCAACAGGGGGGGAGAGCAGTACTTC CASSPNRGGEQYF
TRBJ2-1 - TRBV18 many TGTGCCAGCTCACCACAGGATGGGCAAAACAATGAGCAGTTCTTC CASSPQDGQNNEQFF
TRBJ2-2 - TRBV6-2/TRBV6-3 few TGTGCCAGCAATCGCAACGGAGTGACCGGGGAGCTGTTTTTT CASNRNGVTGELFF
TRBJ1-2 TRBD1 TRBV5-6 - TGTGCCAGCAGCCCTCTCGAGACAGGGCATCCTGGCTACACCTTC CASSPLETGHPGYTF
TRBJ2-1 - TRBV5-1 many TGCGCCAGCAGACAGGGCAATGAGCAGTTCTTC CASRQGNEQFF
TRBJ1-1 TRBD1 TRBV20-1 - TGCAGTGCTAGAGATCCGCGACAGGGTCACGCCACTGAAGCTTTCTTT CSARDPRQGHATEAFF